Sequencing of this T cell receptor beta chain was carried out in a study of cytomegalovirus exposure and HLA in healthy donors. For the study at large: Some 200 million T cells yielded some 120 million unique TCR beta sequences in earlier analysis. Study-wide findings and caveats: TCR beta V segments were, for the most part, productive about 90% or about 30% of the time in an earlier analysis.

The PCR had 60 Vbeta and 13 Jbeta primers. The assay was immunoSEQ multiplex PCR, and TCRdb's table has in-frame clones only and misses some. The sample includes more than 70,000 clones, roughly 64% seen only once; the top ten take about 7.6%. Donors counted as nominally healthy when sampled, yet unrecorded immune exposures were likely. Concerning this clone itself: Its antigen is undetermined.

With 7 bases removed from V and 7 bases from J, the gap between germline ends came to 14 bases. The CDR3 runs 12 residues. Germline CDR1 SQVTM, CDR2 ANQGSEA. This sequence originates from a man aged 40-55 years in good health and CMV-seropositive. The sequenced sample was PBMCs. The rearrangement links TRBV29-1 to TRBJ1-5, with D perhaps matching TRBD1 (6 bases). CDR3 sequence reads: CSARTESQPQHF. DNA for the CDR3: TGCAGCGCACGGACAGAGAGCCAGCCCCAGCATTTT.